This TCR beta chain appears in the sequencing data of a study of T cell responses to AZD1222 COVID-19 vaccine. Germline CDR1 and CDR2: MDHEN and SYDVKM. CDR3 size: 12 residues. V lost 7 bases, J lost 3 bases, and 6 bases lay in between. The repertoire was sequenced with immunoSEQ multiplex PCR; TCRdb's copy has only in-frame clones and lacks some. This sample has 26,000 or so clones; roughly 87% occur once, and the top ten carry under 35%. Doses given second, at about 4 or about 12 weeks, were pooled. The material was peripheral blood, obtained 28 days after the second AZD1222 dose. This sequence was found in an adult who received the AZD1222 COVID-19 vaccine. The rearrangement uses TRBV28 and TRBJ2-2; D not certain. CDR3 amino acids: CASTKDTGELFF. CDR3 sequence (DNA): TGTGCCAGCACCAAGGACACCGGGGAGCTGTTTTTT.